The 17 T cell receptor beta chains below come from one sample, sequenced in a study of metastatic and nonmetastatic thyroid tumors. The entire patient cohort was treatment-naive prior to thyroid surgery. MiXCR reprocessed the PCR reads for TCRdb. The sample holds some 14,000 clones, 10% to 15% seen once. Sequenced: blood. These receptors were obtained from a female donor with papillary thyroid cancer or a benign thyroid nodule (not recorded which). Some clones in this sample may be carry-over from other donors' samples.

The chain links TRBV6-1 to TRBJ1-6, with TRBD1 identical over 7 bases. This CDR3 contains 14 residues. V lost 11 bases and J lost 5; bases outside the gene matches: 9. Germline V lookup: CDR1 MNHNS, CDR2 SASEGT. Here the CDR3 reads CAVKPGQNNSPLHF. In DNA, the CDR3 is TGTGCCGTAAAACCGGGACAGAATAATTCACCCCTCCACTTT.

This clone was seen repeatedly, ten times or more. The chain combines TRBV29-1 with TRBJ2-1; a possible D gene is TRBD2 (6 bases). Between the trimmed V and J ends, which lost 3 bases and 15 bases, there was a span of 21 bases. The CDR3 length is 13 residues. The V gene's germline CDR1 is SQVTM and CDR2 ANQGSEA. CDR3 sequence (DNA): TGCAGCGTTGAGACGGGCGGTGGCGGGGTCTGGTTCTTC. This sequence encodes CSVETGGGGVWFF.

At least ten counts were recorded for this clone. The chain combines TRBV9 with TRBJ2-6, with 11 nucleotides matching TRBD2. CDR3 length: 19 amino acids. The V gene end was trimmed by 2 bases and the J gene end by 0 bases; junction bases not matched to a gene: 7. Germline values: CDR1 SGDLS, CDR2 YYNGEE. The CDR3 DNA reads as TGTGCCAGCAGCGTCGCTAGCGGGGGGACCTCCTCTGGGGCCAACGTCCTGACTTTC. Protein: CASSVASGGTSSGANVLTF.

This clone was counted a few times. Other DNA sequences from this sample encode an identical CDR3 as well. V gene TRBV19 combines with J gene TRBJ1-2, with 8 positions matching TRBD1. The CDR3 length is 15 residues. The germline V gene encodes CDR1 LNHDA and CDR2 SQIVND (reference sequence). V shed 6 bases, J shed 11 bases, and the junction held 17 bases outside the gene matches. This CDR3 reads CASSKDRVSVFGYTF. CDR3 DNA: TGTGCCAGTAGCAAGGACAGGGTCTCTGTGTTTGGGTACACCTTC.

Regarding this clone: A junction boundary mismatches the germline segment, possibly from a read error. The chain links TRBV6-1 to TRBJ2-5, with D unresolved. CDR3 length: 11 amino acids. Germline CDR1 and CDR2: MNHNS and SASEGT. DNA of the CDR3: TGTGCCAGCCGTGACCAAGAGACCCAGTACTTC. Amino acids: CASRDQETQYF.

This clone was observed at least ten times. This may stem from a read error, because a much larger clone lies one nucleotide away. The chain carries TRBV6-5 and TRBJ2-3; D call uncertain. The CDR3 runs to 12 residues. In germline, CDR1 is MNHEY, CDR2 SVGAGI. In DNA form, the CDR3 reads TGTGCCAGCAGTTACTCTCATCAATCCCCCTGTTTT. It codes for CASSYSHQSPCF.

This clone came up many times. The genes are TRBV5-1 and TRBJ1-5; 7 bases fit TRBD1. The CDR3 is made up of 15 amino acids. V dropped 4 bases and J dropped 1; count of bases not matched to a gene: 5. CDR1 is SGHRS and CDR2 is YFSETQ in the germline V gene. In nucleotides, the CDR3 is TGCGCCAGCAGCCCGACAGGGTGGAGCAATCAGCCCCAGCATTTT. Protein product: CASSPTGWSNQPQHF.

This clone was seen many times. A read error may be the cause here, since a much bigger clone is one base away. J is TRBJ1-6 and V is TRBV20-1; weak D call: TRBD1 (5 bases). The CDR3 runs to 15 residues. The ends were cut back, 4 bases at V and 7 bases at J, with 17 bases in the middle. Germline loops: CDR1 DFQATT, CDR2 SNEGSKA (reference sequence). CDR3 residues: CSAKGPRGLNSPLHF. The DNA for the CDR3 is TGCAGTGCTAAAGGACCTAGGGGCCTCAATTCACCCCTCCACTTT.

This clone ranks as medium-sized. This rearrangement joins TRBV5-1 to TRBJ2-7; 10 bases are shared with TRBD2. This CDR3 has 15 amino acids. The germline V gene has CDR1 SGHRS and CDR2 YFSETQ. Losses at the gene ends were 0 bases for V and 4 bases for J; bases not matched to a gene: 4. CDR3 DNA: TGCGCCAGCAGCTTGGAGGCTAGCGGGGGTTACGAGCAGTACTTC. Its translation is CASSLEASGGYEQYF.

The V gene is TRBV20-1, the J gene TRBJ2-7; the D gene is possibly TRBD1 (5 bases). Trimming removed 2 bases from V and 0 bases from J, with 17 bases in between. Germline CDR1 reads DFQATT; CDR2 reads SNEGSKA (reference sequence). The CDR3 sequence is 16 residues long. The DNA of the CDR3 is TGCAGTGCTAGATTGGGGCGCCGGTACAGCTCCTACGAGCAGTACTTC. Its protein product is CSARLGRRYSSYEQYF.

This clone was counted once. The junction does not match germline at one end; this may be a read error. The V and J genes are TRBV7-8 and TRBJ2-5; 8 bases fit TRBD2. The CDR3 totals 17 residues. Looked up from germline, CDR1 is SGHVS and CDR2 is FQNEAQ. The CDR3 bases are TGTGTCAGCAGCTTAACGGGTAGCGGGGCAGTATGGGAGACCAAGTACTTC. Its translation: CVSSLTGSGAVWETKYF.

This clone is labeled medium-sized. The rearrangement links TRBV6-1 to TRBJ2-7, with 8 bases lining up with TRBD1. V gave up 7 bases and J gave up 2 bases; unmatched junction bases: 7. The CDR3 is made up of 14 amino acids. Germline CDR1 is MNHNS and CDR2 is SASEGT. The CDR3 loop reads CASKKGQVAYEQYF. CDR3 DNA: TGTGCCAGCAAGAAGGGACAGGTAGCCTACGAGCAGTACTTC.

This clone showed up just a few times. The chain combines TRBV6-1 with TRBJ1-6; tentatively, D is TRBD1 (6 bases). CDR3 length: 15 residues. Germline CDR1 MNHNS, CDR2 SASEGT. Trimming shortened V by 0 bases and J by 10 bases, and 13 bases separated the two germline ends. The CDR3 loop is CASSEAGQGRSPLHF. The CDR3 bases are TGTGCCAGCAGTGAAGCGGGGCAGGGGCGATCACCCCTCCACTTT.

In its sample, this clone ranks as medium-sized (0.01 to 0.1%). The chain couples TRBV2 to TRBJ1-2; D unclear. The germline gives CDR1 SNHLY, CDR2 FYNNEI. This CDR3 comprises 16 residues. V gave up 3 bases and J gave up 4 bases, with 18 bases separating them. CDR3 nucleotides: TGTGCCAGCAGTGATATCGGTGGAGCGAGCAGCTATGGCTACACCTTC. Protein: CASSDIGGASSYGYTF.

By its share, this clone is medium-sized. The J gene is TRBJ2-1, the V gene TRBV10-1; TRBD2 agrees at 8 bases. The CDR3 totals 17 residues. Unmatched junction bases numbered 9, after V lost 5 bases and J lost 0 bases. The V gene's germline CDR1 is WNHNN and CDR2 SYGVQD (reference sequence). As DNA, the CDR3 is TGCGCCAGCAGTATCCTAGCGGGTACTAGCTCCTACAATGAGCAGTTCTTC. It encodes CASSILAGTSSYNEQFF.

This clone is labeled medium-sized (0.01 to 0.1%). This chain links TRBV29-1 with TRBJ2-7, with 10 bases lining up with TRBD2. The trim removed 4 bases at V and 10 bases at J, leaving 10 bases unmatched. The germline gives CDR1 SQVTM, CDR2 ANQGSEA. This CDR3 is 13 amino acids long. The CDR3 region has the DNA TGCAGCGTTGTAGTCCTAGCGGGAGACCTTCAGTACTTC. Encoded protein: CSVVVLAGDLQYF.

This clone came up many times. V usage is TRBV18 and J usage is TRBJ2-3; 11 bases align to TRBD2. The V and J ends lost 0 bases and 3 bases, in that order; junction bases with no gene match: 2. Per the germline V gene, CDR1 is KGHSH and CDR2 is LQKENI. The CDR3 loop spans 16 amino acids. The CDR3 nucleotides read TGTGCCAGCTCACCACCTACTAGCGGGGGAACAGATACGCAGTATTTT. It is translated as CASSPPTSGGTDTQYF.